This T cell receptor beta chain was identified in a study of shared clonotypes between healthy human individuals. Researchers partitioned CD4+ cells into CD45RA+ naive and CD45RA-negative memory subsets. Points on this clone: What it binds is not known.

TCRdb keeps only in-frame clones here, not all; method: immunoSEQ multiplex PCR. The table lists millions of clones, 85% to 95% of them singletons, with 0.13% in the top ten. The CDR3 extends over 17 amino acids. Germline CDR1 MDHEN, CDR2 SYDVKM. The V and J ends lost 6 bases and 5 bases respectively, with 26 bases between them. Findings of the study overall: Rarefaction gave evidence that sorted-subset sequencing remained incomplete despite large depth. Compared with clonotypes that all four donors shared, non-shared clonotypes had lower generation probabilities.

The sample was naive CD4+ T cells sorted from blood. Subset of the sample: CD45RA+ positively selected. This sequence joins TRBV28 and TRBJ2-7; D is possibly TRBD2 (6 bases). The clonotype comes from a man younger than 35 in good health. The CDR3 reads CASREKGLAAPRDEQYF. The CDR3 DNA follows: TGTGCCAGCAGAGAGAAGGGGTTAGCGGCCCCAAGGGACGAGCAGTACTTC.